Listed below are T cell receptor beta chains from one sample, sequenced in a study of a mutant IDH1 vaccine in newly diagnosed glioma. Their cognate antigens are unknown. Profiling relied on immunoSEQ multiplex PCR, and the TCRdb table lists in-frame clones only, not all of them. The sample shows 50,000 to 70,000 clones, approximately 87% of them seen only once. The sample here was PBMCs, taken from a glioma patient whose treatment included an IDH1 peptide vaccine. These receptors were taken from a man in his forties or fifties with glioma. Both conserved end residues are part of each CDR3. The D gene is left open where the match is weak. Size is omitted from some rows. Given values are once, few, many or a class for expanded clones.

V	J	size	D	CDR3	DNA
TRBV28	TRBJ1-2	.	.	CASSLGTYGYTF	TGTGCCAGCAGTTTGGGGACCTATGGCTACACCTTC
TRBV18	TRBJ1-1	.	.	CASSSGIRSRNTEAFF	TGTGCCAGCTCCTCAGGGATACGGTCCAGGAACACTGAAGCTTTCTTT
TRBV6-4	TRBJ1-2	.	TRBD1	CASSDQPTGRQGYTF	TGTGCCAGCAGTGACCAACCGACAGGGAGGCAGGGCTACACCTTC
TRBV15	TRBJ2-2	.	.	CATSRDSTGELFF	TGTGCCACCAGCAGAGACTCCACCGGGGAGCTGTTTTTT
TRBV5-6	TRBJ2-6	.	TRBD1	CASSLPGTVSSGANVLTF	TGTGCCAGCAGCTTGCCGGGGACAGTGAGCTCTGGGGCCAACGTCCTGACTTTC
TRBV18	TRBJ1-4	.	TRBD1	CASSPQGGRNEKLFF	TGTGCCAGCTCACCACAAGGGGGCCGAAATGAAAAACTGTTTTTT
TRBV5-1	TRBJ1-1	.	.	CASSLGDWNTEAFF	TGCGCCAGCAGCTTGGGTGATTGGAACACTGAAGCTTTCTTT
TRBV14	TRBJ2-2	.	.	CASSQEFPPRAGELFF	TGTGCCAGCAGCCAAGAGTTCCCGCCACGGGCCGGGGAGCTGTTTTTT
TRBV11-2	TRBJ1-2	few	TRBD1	CASSPMEGTGVNF	TGTGCCAGCAGCCCAATGGAGGGAACAGGGGTGAACTTC
TRBV5-1	TRBJ1-1	.	.	CASKGGQGSFF	TGCGCCAGCAAGGGGGGGCAGGGGTCTTTCTTT
TRBV7-6	TRBJ2-3	.	.	CASSLASDTQYF	TGTGCCAGCAGCTTAGCGTCAGATACGCAGTATTTT
TRBV5-4	TRBJ2-1	few	.	CASSSLTGSYNEQFF	TGTGCCAGCAGCTCCTTGACAGGCTCCTACAATGAGCAGTTCTTC
TRBV6-6	TRBJ2-1	.	.	CASSWGSGANEQFF	TGTGCCAGCAGTTGGGGTAGCGGAGCGAATGAGCAGTTCTTC
TRBV29-1	TRBJ2-3	.	.	CSVEDGGTDTQYF	TGCAGCGTTGAAGATGGGGGCACAGATACGCAGTATTTT
TRBV5-6	TRBJ1-5	.	TRBD1	CASSFFYDRGRPNQPQHF	TGTGCCAGCAGCTTCTTCTATGACAGGGGGAGACCCAATCAGCCCCAGCATTTT
TRBV5-1	TRBJ2-5	.	.	CASSLEGVGRQETQYF	TGCGCCAGCAGCTTGGAGGGGGTGGGTCGGCAAGAGACCCAGTACTTC
TRBV6-5	TRBJ1-1	few	TRBD1	CATSLQGRQAFF	TGTGCCACCTCCTTACAGGGGAGGCAAGCTTTCTTT
TRBV2	TRBJ1-4	.	.	CASSEGKLFF	TGTGCCAGCAGTGAGGGGAAACTGTTTTTT
TRBV7-6	TRBJ1-2	.	TRBD1	CASSLLDRGRDYGYTF	TGTGCCAGCAGCCTCCTTGACAGGGGGCGGGACTATGGCTACACCTTC
TRBV19	TRBJ1-6	.	.	CAGGTHNSPLHF	TGTGCCGGCGGGACCCATAATTCACCCCTCCACTTT
TRBV28	TRBJ1-2	.	.	CASSLALGGYTF	TGTGCCAGCAGTCTGGCATTAGGTGGCTACACCTTC
TRBV19	TRBJ2-2	.	TRBD1	CASTQQGAGELFF	TGTGCCAGTACCCAACAGGGGGCCGGGGAGCTGTTTTTT
TRBV18	TRBJ1-3	.	.	CASSRTAASGNTIYF	TGTGCCAGCTCACGGACAGCCGCCTCTGGAAACACCATATATTTT
TRBV2	TRBJ2-2	few	TRBD2	CASSEEHPAGGAGELFF	TGTGCCAGCAGTGAAGAACATCCCGCGGGGGGAGCCGGGGAGCTGTTTTTT
TRBV15	TRBJ2-3	.	TRBD2	CATGERGLKYF	TGTGCCACGGGTGAGCGGGGGTTGAAGTATTTT
TRBV6-6	TRBJ2-3	.	.	CASSYGRSDTQYF	TGTGCCAGCAGTTACGGGAGGTCAGATACGCAGTATTTT
TRBV7-3	TRBJ2-1	.	.	CASSLKAELGQFF	TGTGCCAGCAGCTTAAAGGCCGAGCTGGGGCAGTTCTTC
TRBV15	TRBJ2-1	.	.	CATSRDGASYNEQFF	TGTGCCACCAGCAGAGATGGGGCTAGTTACAATGAGCAGTTCTTC
TRBV6-5	TRBJ2-5	.	.	CASSYVGETQYF	TGTGCCAGCAGTTACGTGGGTGAGACCCAGTACTTC
TRBV11-2	TRBJ2-1	few	.	CASRTSNEQFF	TGTGCCAGCAGGACTAGCAATGAGCAGTTCTTC
TRBV4-3	TRBJ1-3	.	.	CASSQEQAGNTIYF	TGCGCCAGCAGCCAAGAGCAGGCTGGAAACACCATATATTTT
TRBV4-1	TRBJ2-7	.	TRBD2	CASSGSGLAGPTSYEQYF	TGCGCCAGCAGCGGAAGCGGCCTAGCGGGACCGACCTCCTACGAGCAGTACTTC
TRBV4-3	TRBJ2-2	.	TRBD1	CASSQLPGQGSTGELFF	TGCGCCAGCAGCCAATTACCAGGACAGGGTTCCACCGGGGAGCTGTTTTTT
TRBV7-7	TRBJ2-7	.	TRBD2	CASSLVAGGLMNF	TGTGCCAGCAGCTTAGTGGCGGGAGGGCTTATGAACTTC
TRBV15	TRBJ2-6	.	.	CATSRVGVLGVLTF	TGTGCCACCAGCAGAGTTGGGGTACTGGGCGTCCTGACTTTC
TRBV7-2	TRBJ2-7	.	TRBD2	CASSLAQLAGSYEQYF	TGTGCCAGCAGCTTAGCGCAACTAGCGGGGTCCTACGAGCAGTACTTC
TRBV11-2	TRBJ2-2	few	TRBD1	CASSLSGQGAGELFF	TGTGCCAGCAGCTTAAGCGGTCAGGGGGCCGGGGAGCTGTTTTTT
TRBV5-6	TRBJ1-1	.	.	CASSLGGRSDTEAFF	TGTGCCAGCAGCTTGGGGGGGAGGTCCGACACTGAAGCTTTCTTT
TRBV4-1	TRBJ2-5	.	.	CASSQDPSATRSETQYF	TGCGCCAGCAGCCAAGATCCCTCGGCCACCCGATCGGAGACCCAGTACTTC
TRBV6-5	TRBJ2-1	.	TRBD1	CASSFDRGSYNEQFF	TGTGCCAGCAGTTTCGACAGGGGGTCTTACAATGAGCAGTTCTTC